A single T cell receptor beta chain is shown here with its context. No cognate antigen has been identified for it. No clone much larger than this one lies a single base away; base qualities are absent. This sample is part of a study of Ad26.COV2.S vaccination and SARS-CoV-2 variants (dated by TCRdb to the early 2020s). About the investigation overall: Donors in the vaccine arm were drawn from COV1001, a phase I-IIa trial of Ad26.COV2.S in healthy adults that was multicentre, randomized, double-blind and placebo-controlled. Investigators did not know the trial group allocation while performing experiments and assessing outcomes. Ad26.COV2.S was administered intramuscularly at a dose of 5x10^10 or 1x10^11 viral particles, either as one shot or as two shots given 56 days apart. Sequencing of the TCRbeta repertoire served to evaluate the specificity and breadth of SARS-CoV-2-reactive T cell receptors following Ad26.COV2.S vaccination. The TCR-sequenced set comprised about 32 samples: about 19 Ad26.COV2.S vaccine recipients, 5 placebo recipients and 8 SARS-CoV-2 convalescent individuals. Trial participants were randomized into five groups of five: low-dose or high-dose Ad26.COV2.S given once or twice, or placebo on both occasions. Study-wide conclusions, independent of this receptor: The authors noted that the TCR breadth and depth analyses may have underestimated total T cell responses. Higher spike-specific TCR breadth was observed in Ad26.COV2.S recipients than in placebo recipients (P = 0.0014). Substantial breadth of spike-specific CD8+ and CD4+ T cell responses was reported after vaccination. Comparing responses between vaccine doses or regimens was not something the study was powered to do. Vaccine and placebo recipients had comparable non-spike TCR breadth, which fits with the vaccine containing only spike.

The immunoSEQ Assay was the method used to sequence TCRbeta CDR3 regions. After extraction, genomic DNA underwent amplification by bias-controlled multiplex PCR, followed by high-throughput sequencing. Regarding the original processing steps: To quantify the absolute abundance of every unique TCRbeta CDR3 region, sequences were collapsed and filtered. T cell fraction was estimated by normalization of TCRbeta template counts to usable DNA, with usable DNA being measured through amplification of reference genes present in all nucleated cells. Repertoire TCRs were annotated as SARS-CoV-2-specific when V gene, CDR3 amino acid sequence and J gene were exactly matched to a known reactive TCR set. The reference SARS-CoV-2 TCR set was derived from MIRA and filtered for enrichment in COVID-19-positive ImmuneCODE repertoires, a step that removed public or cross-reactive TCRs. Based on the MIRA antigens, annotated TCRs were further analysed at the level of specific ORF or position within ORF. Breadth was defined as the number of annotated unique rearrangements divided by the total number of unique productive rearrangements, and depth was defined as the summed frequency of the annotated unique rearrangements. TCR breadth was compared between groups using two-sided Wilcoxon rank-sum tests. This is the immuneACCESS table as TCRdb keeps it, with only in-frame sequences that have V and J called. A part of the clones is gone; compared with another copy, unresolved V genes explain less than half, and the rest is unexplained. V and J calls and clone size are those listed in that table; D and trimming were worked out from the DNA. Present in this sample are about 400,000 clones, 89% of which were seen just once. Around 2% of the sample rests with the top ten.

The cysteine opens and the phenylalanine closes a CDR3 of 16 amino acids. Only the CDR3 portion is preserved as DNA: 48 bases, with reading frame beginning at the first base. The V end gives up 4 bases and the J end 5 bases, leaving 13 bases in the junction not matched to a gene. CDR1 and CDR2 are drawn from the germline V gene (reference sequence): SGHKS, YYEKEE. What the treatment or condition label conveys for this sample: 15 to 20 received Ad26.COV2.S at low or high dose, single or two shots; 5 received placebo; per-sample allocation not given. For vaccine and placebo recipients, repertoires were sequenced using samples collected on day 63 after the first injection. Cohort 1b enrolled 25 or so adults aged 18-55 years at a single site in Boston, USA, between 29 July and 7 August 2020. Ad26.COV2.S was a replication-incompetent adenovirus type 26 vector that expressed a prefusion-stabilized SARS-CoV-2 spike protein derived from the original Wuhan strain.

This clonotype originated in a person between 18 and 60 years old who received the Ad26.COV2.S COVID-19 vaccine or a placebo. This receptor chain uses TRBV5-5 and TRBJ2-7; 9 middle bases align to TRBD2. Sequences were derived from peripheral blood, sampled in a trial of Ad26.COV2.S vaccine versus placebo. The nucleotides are TGTGCCAGCAGCGAATTGGCGGGACTAGCAAGGGACGAGCAGTACTTC. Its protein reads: CASSELAGLARDEQYF.